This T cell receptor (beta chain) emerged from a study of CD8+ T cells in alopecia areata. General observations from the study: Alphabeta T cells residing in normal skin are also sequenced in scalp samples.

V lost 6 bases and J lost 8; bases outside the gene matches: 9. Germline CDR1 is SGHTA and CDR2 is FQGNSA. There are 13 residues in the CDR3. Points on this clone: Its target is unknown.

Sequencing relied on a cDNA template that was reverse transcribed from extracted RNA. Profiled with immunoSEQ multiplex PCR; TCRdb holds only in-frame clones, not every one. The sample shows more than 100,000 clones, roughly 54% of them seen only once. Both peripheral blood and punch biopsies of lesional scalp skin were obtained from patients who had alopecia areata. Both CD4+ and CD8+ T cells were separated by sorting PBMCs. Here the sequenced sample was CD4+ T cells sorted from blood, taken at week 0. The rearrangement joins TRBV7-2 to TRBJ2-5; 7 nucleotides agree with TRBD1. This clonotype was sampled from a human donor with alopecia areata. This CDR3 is CASRYGQEGTQYF. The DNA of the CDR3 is TGTGCCAGCAGGTACGGACAGGAAGGCACCCAGTACTTC.